A single sample gave rise to the 30 T cell receptor beta chains below, sequenced in a study of cytomegalovirus exposure and HLA in healthy donors. The PCR contained 60 Vbeta and 13 Jbeta primers. The repertoire was sequenced with immunoSEQ multiplex PCR; TCRdb's copy has only in-frame clones and lacks some. The sample lists approximately 150,000 clones, 68% occurring once. Input material: PBMCs. The receptors originated from a woman aged 40 to 50 in good health and CMV-seropositive.

The chain combines TRBV18 with TRBJ2-7, with 7 bases fitting TRBD2. The junction had 8 bases not matched to a gene; V was cut back by 1 base and J by 5 bases. Germline-derived CDR1 and CDR2 are KGHSH and LQKENI. CDR3 size: 15 residues. CDR3 loop: CASSPRAGESHEQYF. As DNA, the CDR3 is TGTGCCAGCTCACCACGGGCGGGGGAGTCTCACGAGCAGTACTTC. Looking up the rest from reference TRBV18 and TRBJ2-7 gives the full variable domain: NAGVMQNPRHLVRRRGQEARLRCSPMKGHSHVYWYRQLPEEGLKFMVYLQKENIIDESGMPKERFSAEFPKEGPSILRIQQVVRGDSAAYFCASSPRAGESHEQYFGPGTRLTVT.

This clone appeared a few times. CDR3 in amino acids: CASSLWGLGKQYF. The CDR3 nucleotides are TGTGCCAGCAGCCTGTGGGGGCTAGGAAAGCAGTACTTC. This chain connects TRBV27 to TRBJ2-7; D might be TRBD1 (6 bases). The V and J ends lost 6 bases and 8 bases respectively, with 17 bases between them. CDR1 MNHEY and CDR2 SMNVEV come from the germline V gene (reference sequence). This CDR3 is 13 amino acids long.

This rearrangement joins TRBV29-1 to TRBJ1-4; no definite D call. This CDR3 is built from 13 residues. V shed 5 bases and J shed 0 bases, with 7 bases lying between them. The germline gives CDR1 SQVTM, CDR2 ANQGSEA. The CDR3 is CSVLVATNEKLFF. Written as DNA, the CDR3 is TGCAGCGTTTTAGTAGCAACTAATGAAAAACTGTTTTTT.

This clone has only a few counts. V gene TRBV7-2 combines with J gene TRBJ2-7, with 7 positions matching TRBD2. The J segment lost 2 bases and the V segment lost 6 bases, leaving 7 bases of the junction unmatched. Germline V gene data show CDR1 as SGHTA and CDR2 as FQGNSA. The CDR3 has 14 amino acids. For the CDR3, the DNA is TGTGCCAGCAGACGGGAGGCTCAGGCCTACGAGCAGTACTTC. Encoded protein: CASRREAQAYEQYF.

CDR3 region: CATSRWEGTEAFF. CDR3 nucleotides: TGTGCCACCAGCAGATGGGAGGGGACTGAAGCTTTCTTT. The chain couples TRBV15 to TRBJ1-1; perhaps TRBD1 as D (5 bases). This CDR3 region has 13 residues. Trimming cost V 2 bases and J 5 bases, with 9 bases left between them. The germline CDR1 and CDR2 sequences are LNHNV and YYDKDF (reference sequence). The entire variable domain, with the rest obtained from reference TRBV15 and TRBJ1-1, is as follows: DAMVIQNPRYQVTQFGKPVTLSCSQTLNHNVMYWYQQKSSQAPKLLFHYYDKDFNNEADTPDNFQSRRPNTSFCFLDIRSPGLGDTAMYLCATSRWEGTEAFFGQGTRLTVV.

The gene calls are TRBV6-5 and TRBJ2-6, with D tentatively TRBD1 (5 bases). Germline CDR1 reads MNHEY; CDR2 reads SVGAGI. Between the trimmed V and J ends, which lost 0 bases and 0 bases, there was a span of 6 bases. CDR3 length: 16 amino acids. In DNA form, the CDR3 reads TGTGCCAGCAGTTACTCGGGGCGCTCTGGGGCCAACGTCCTGACTTTC. Residues: CASSYSGRSGANVLTF.

The chain links TRBV4-3 to TRBJ1-1; D call uncertain. Trimming took off 6 bases at V and 8 bases at J, with 13 bases between the two ends. In germline, CDR1 is LGHNA, CDR2 YSLEER. There are 12 residues in the CDR3. The CDR3 DNA sequence: TGCGCCAGCAGTCGCACACCGGGGGAAGCTTTCTTT. Translation gives CASSRTPGEAFF.

Note on this clone: Compared with germline, one end of the junction differs, possibly owing to a read error. The chain combines TRBV4-1 with TRBJ1-2, with 7 bases lining up with TRBD1. The length of the CDR3 is 15 residues. CDR1 and CDR2 from the germline V gene are MGHRA and YSYEKL. The CDR3 region is CASSTEGAYGYGYPF. CDR3 DNA: TGCGCCAGCAGTACCGAGGGGGCTTACGGCTATGGCTACCCCTTC.

V usage is TRBV7-3 and J usage is TRBJ2-3; D perhaps matches TRBD2 (5 bases). Trimming cost V 5 bases and J 0 bases, with 12 bases left between them. Germline V gene data show CDR1 as SGHTA and CDR2 as FQGTGA. The CDR3 contains 15 residues. This chain's CDR3 is CASSQSGSSTDTQYF. CDR3 DNA sequence: TGTGCCAGCAGCCAGAGCGGATCTAGCACAGATACGCAGTATTTT.

The rearrangement links TRBV10-3 to TRBJ2-7; 11 bases are shared with TRBD1. Losses at the gene ends were 3 bases for V and 6 bases for J; bases not matched to a gene: 7. Germline CDR1 is ENHRY and CDR2 is SYGVKD. The CDR3 runs 15 residues. For the CDR3, the DNA is TGTGCCATCAGTGACTTGGGACAGGGGGTACCCGAGCAGTACTTC. Translating it yields CAISDLGQGVPEQYF.

This rearrangement joins TRBV5-8 to TRBJ1-1; D gene uncertain. V was trimmed by 0 bases and J by 3 bases, leaving 6 bases between them. The CDR3 sequence is 13 residues long. CDR1 and CDR2 (germline): SGHTS, YDEGEE. The DNA of the CDR3 is TGTGCCAGCAGCTTGGCCCTCGACACTGAAGCTTTCTTT. Protein product: CASSLALDTEAFF.

V and J are TRBV4-3 and TRBJ1-1; 7 nucleotides match TRBD1. The germline V gene has CDR1 LGHNA and CDR2 YSLEER. The CDR3 is 12 amino acids. J lost 14 bases, V lost 4 bases, and 10 bases had no gene match. The CDR3 sequence: CASSPRGRYPFF. CDR3 in DNA: TGCGCCAGCAGCCCGAGGGGGCGCTACCCCTTCTTT.

The chain has TRBV19 and TRBJ1-1, with D perhaps matching TRBD1 (6 bases). The CDR3 spans 15 residues. Trimming took off 2 bases at V and 1 base at J, with 11 bases between the two ends. Germline V gene sequence: CDR1 LNHDA, CDR2 SQIVND (reference sequence). The CDR3 sequence is CASSISSGANTEAFF. CDR3 bases: TGTGCCAGTAGTATATCATCAGGGGCGAACACTGAAGCTTTCTTT.

The J gene is TRBJ2-1, the V gene TRBV7-3; 10 nucleotides match TRBD1. This CDR3 is 15 amino acids long. Per germline, CDR1 SGHTA and CDR2 FQGTGA. V trimming: 1 base; J trimming: 12 bases; junction bases outside the gene matches: 9. CDR3 loop: CASSLRGDRGQGQFF. CDR3 nucleotide sequence: TGTGCCAGCAGCTTAAGGGGGGACAGGGGACAGGGGCAGTTCTTC.

The count of this clone is one. The chain combines TRBV5-1 with TRBJ2-3; D is unclear. The CDR3 has 12 amino acids. Germline CDR1 and CDR2: SGHRS and YFSETQ. V lost 4 bases to trimming and J lost 2 bases, with 5 bases between them. The CDR3 reads CASSQITDTQYF. Here the CDR3 DNA reads TGCGCCAGCAGCCAAATCACAGATACGCAGTATTTT.

V is TRBV16 and J is TRBJ1-2, with D unclear. Looked up from germline, CDR1 is KGHSY and CDR2 is FQNENV. This CDR3 has 14 residues. V was shortened by 4 bases and J by 4 bases, with 13 bases between the two germline ends. The CDR3: CASSPPAGAYGYTF. In nucleotides, the CDR3 is TGTGCCAGCAGCCCCCCAGCTGGAGCCTATGGCTACACCTTC.

This clone occurred a few times. V gene TRBV7-2 combines with J gene TRBJ2-7; D call uncertain. Per germline, CDR1 SGHTA and CDR2 FQGNSA. The CDR3 length is 13 residues. V was clipped by 4 bases and J by 1 base, with 8 bases between them. The CDR3 here is CASSSWQSYEQYF. The CDR3 DNA follows: TGTGCCAGCAGCTCGTGGCAGTCCTACGAGCAGTACTTC.

This rearrangement joins TRBV18 to TRBJ1-3; TRBD1 agrees at 12 bases. With V trimmed by 7 bases and J by 7 bases, 5 bases remained unmatched. The CDR3 runs 14 residues. The germline CDR1 and CDR2 sequences are KGHSH and LQKENI. This chain's CDR3 is CASLSGQGANTIYF. CDR3 DNA: TGTGCCAGCTTATCGGGACAGGGGGCCAACACCATATATTTT.

The chain recombines TRBV2 with TRBJ2-5; D call uncertain. The DNA end is a closer match to TRBJ2-7, so the J assignment may be wrong. CDR1 is SNHLY and CDR2 is FYNNEI in the germline V gene. The CDR3 is 10 amino acids. Here the CDR3 reads CASSGYEQYF. Written as DNA, the CDR3 is TGTGCCAGCAGTGGGTACGAGCAGTACTTC.

In this sample, this clone turned up a few times. This chain uses TRBV5-1 with TRBJ1-4; 7 positions match TRBD1. The CDR3 is made up of 15 amino acids. Trimming cost V 3 bases and J 8 bases; bases outside gene matches: 10. Germline CDR1 is SGHRS and CDR2 is YFSETQ. CDR3 region: CASSWGTGEEEKLFF. The CDR3 bases are TGCGCCAGCAGCTGGGGAACAGGGGAAGAGGAAAAACTGTTTTTT.

The chain links TRBV28 to TRBJ1-2, with unresolved D. This CDR3 is built from 14 residues. Germline V CDR1 and CDR2: MDHEN, SYDVKM. The V gene lost 1 base and the J gene lost 3 bases, with 9 bases spanning the gap. The CDR3 sequence is CASSLLAADYGYTF. CDR3 bases: TGTGCCAGCAGTTTATTGGCGGCGGACTATGGCTACACCTTC.

The rearrangement joins TRBV4-1 to TRBJ2-7, with no clear D. CDR1 and CDR2 (germline): MGHRA, YSYEKL. The V gene lost 1 base and the J gene lost 2 bases, with 9 bases spanning the gap. This CDR3 region has 14 residues. The CDR3: CASSQVSSPYEQYF. The CDR3 nucleotides read TGCGCCAGCAGCCAAGTATCCAGTCCCTACGAGCAGTACTTC.

The gene calls are TRBV9 and TRBJ2-7, with D maybe TRBD1 (5 bases). CDR3 size: 13 residues. V was shortened by 0 bases and J by 6 bases, with 10 bases between the two germline ends. Germline CDR1 and CDR2: SGDLS and YYNGEE. Written as DNA, the CDR3 is TGTGCCAGCAGCGTAGCTTTAAGGGGCGAGCAGTACTTC. This encodes CASSVALRGEQYF. The entire variable domain, with the rest obtained from reference TRBV9 and TRBJ2-7, is as follows: DSGVTQTPKHLITATGQRVTLRCSPRSGDLSVYWYQQSLDQGLQFLIQYYNGEERAKGNILERFSAQQFPDLHSELNLSSLELGDSALYFCASSVALRGEQYFGPGTRLTVT.

This chain links TRBV6-1 with TRBJ2-5; tentative D call: TRBD2 (7 bases). The CDR3 extends over 15 amino acids. V shed 3 bases and J shed 5 bases, with 16 bases lying between them. The germline CDR1 and CDR2 sequences are MNHNS and SASEGT. The CDR3 nucleotides are TGTGCCAGCAGTGAGGGGGGGGCCTCGGGGGAGACCCAGTACTTC. Its translation: CASSEGGASGETQYF.

In this sample, this clone turned up a few times. The chain has TRBV27 and TRBJ2-7, with D uncertain. V lost 4 bases, J lost 6 bases, and 22 bases lay in between. This CDR3 is 16 amino acids long. Per germline, CDR1 MNHEY and CDR2 SMNVEV (reference sequence). CDR3 sequence: CASSSLGRPRPVEQYF. In DNA, the CDR3 is TGTGCCAGCAGTTCCCTAGGTAGGCCTAGACCCGTCGAGCAGTACTTC.

Remarks on this clone: One end of the junction fails to match germline, which may point to a read error. The V and J genes are TRBV4-3 and TRBJ1-2; TRBD1 agrees at 8 bases. Germline V gene data show CDR1 as LGHNA and CDR2 as YSLEER. The CDR3 spans 14 residues. The CDR3 sequence: CASSQGRQGFGYPF. The CDR3 DNA sequence: TGCGCCAGCAGCCAAGGTCGACAGGGGTTCGGCTACCCCTTC.

In its sample, this clone was seen a few times. This chain uses TRBV19 with TRBJ2-6; 10 positions match TRBD1. CDR1 and CDR2 (germline): LNHDA, SQIVND (reference sequence). V lost 3 bases and J lost 3; bases outside the gene matches: 5. The CDR3 loop spans 17 amino acids. This CDR3 is CASSIRQGALGANVLTF. DNA of the CDR3: TGTGCCAGTAGTATTAGACAGGGGGCGCTTGGGGCCAACGTCCTGACTTTC.

Points on this clone: One end of the junction fails to match germline, which may point to a read error. CDR3: CASSPPDKFYGYPF. CDR3 in DNA: TGTGCCAGCAGCCCGCCGGACAAGTTTTATGGCTACCCCTTC. This chain joins TRBV7-3 and TRBJ1-2, with D perhaps TRBD1 (5 bases). The germline CDR1 and CDR2 sequences are SGHTA and FQGTGA. This CDR3 spans 14 amino acids.

This clone was seen a few times. The rearrangement uses TRBV9 and TRBJ1-2, with D possibly being TRBD1 (5 bases). The CDR3 consists of 14 residues. The germline V gene encodes CDR1 SGDLS and CDR2 YYNGEE. V gave up 3 bases and J gave up 7 bases, with 16 bases separating them. This chain's CDR3 is CASSAVMTGGGYTF. CDR3 nucleotides: TGTGCCAGCAGCGCCGTCATGACGGGGGGTGGCTACACCTTC.

The table lists this clone with a few counts. The chain has TRBV13 and TRBJ2-5, with D perhaps TRBD2 (7 bases). The germline V gene has CDR1 PRHDT and CDR2 FYEKMQ (reference sequence). The CDR3 runs 14 residues. V lost 6 bases to trimming and J lost 2 bases, with 13 bases between them. In DNA, the CDR3 is TGTGCCAGCAGAGGGGGGAGGGGTCAAGAGACCCAGTACTTC. This translates into CASRGGRGQETQYF.